The 8 T cell receptor beta chains below come from one sample, sequenced in a study of cytomegalovirus exposure and HLA in healthy donors (dated 2017 in TCRdb). Libraries came from the immunoSEQ multiplex PCR assay. For the multiplex PCR, a mixture combining 60 forward primers for TCR Vbeta segments and 13 reverse primers for TCR Jbeta segments was used. This is the immuneACCESS table as TCRdb keeps it, with only in-frame sequences that have V and J called. A part of the clones is gone; compared with another copy, unresolved V genes explain less than half, and the rest is unexplained. For this sample there are 180,000 or so clones; 78% appear just once. The ten largest account for roughly 3% of the sample. The specimen was PBMCs. These receptors were taken from a female donor in good health and CMV-seronegative.

The chain couples TRBV2 to TRBJ2-7; 9 bases map to TRBD1. Unmatched junction bases numbered 8, after V lost 5 bases and J lost 3 bases. The length of the CDR3 is 15 residues. CDR1 SNHLY and CDR2 FYNNEI come from the germline V gene. Here the CDR3 reads CASSYRDRASYEQYF. CDR3 DNA: TGTGCCAGCAGTTACCGGGACAGGGCCAGCTACGAGCAGTACTTC.

The chain recombines TRBV4-1 with TRBJ1-3; D not certain. CDR3 size: 18 residues. The germline V gene has CDR1 MGHRA and CDR2 YSYEKL. Trimming removed 1 base at V and 7 bases at J, with 23 bases between. DNA of the CDR3: TGCGCCAGCAGCCAAGGGGTCACGGGAGGAATCCGCGGCAACACCATATATTTT. It translates to CASSQGVTGGIRGNTIYF.

Here the CDR3 DNA reads TGTGCCAGCAGCTTAGTACTAGCGGGGGGGCAAACCCAGTTCTTC. Its translation is CASSLVLAGGQTQFF. The chain combines TRBV7-6 with TRBJ2-1, with 13 bases aligning to TRBD2. J gave up 13 bases and V 1 base, and 7 bases lay outside the gene matches. The CDR3 is made up of 15 amino acids. Germline-derived CDR1 and CDR2 are SGHVS and FNYEAQ.

This chain connects TRBV19 to TRBJ2-1; a weak D match, TRBD1 (6 bases). The V end lost 5 bases, the J end lost 9 bases, and 17 bases lay between the germline ends. Per the germline V gene, CDR1 is LNHDA and CDR2 is SQIVND (reference sequence). CDR3 length equals 14 residues. The CDR3 DNA reads TGTGCCAGTAGTGTATCGACAGGCGCGGGTGAGCAGTTCTTC. Amino acid sequence: CASSVSTGAGEQFF.

This rearrangement joins TRBV13 to TRBJ2-1; 8 positions agree with TRBD2. From germline, CDR1 is PRHDT and CDR2 FYEKMQ (reference sequence). J gave up 2 bases and V 5 bases, and 11 bases lay outside the gene matches. CDR3 length: 17 amino acids. CDR3 nucleotide sequence: TGTGCCAGCAGCACCCGCGAGCGGGAGCCTACCTACAATGAGCAGTTCTTC. Translation gives CASSTREREPTYNEQFF.

This chain links TRBV27 with TRBJ2-5; TRBD2 agrees at 12 bases. Germline V gene data show CDR1 as MNHEY and CDR2 as SMNVEV (reference sequence). J lost 3 bases, V lost 6 bases, and 11 bases had no gene match. CDR3 length equals 17 residues. The CDR3 bases are TGTGCCAGCAGACCCTGGGGGACTAGCGGGTCCGAAGAGACCCAGTACTTC. This translates into CASRPWGTSGSEETQYF.

The chain employs TRBV28 and TRBJ2-1; 10 positions agree with TRBD2. The V segment lost 6 bases and the J segment 4 bases; nucleotides outside the gene matches: 9. From germline, CDR1 is MDHEN and CDR2 SYDVKM. There are 16 residues in the CDR3. The CDR3 DNA reads TGTGCCAGCAGCTCAAAGCGGGAGGGCCTTTACAATGAGCAGTTCTTC. The encoded protein is CASSSKREGLYNEQFF.

This clone was observed a single time. The chain has TRBV10-3 and TRBJ1-5; D is perhaps TRBD1 (5 bases). This CDR3 comprises 14 residues. Germline V gene data show CDR1 as ENHRY and CDR2 as SYGVKD. V lost 0 bases and J 7 bases, leaving 10 bases between the germline ends. DNA for the CDR3: TGTGCCATCAGTGAGTCGAAGGGGCGGCAGCCCCAGCATTTT. This encodes CAISESKGRQPQHF.